The 11 T cell receptor beta chains listed next were all sequenced from one sample in a study of CD8+CD57+ T cells in acquired aplastic anemia. Profiles of TCR beta VDJ and CDR3 were generated from a genomic DNA template. TCRdb reprocessed the reads with MiXCR, giving one entry per CDR3 protein. The sample has over 150,000 distinct CDR3 sequences; about three fifths are singletons. Selection for sequencing was limited to patients who had shown CD8+CD57+ cell expansion by flow cytometry. The specimen sequenced was sorted CD4+, CD8+, or CD8+CD57+ T cells (not recorded which) from PBMCs. Receptors originate from a human donor with aplastic anemia.

This clonotype was found many times. The genes are TRBV4-1 and TRBJ1-5; TRBD1 is a possible D gene (5 bases). CDR3 length: 15 residues. Germline V gene sequence: CDR1 MGHRA, CDR2 YSYEKL. Trimming cost V 2 bases and J 1 base, with 9 bases left between them. The CDR3 DNA is TGCGCCAGCAGCCAATCCAGGGAGAGCAATCAGCCCCAGCATTTT. Translated, it gives CASSQSRESNQPQHF.

The chain recombines TRBV2 with TRBJ1-1; D gene uncertain. This CDR3 is built from 12 residues. The germline V gene has CDR1 SNHLY and CDR2 FYNNEI. Trimming pared 6 bases from V and 2 bases from J, leaving 7 bases between. The CDR3 sequence: CASRGSNTEAFF. The CDR3 nucleotides are TGTGCCAGCAGGGGGTCAAACACTGAAGCTTTCTTT.

The sample holds many counts of this clonotype. The gene calls are TRBV20-1 and TRBJ2-7; D gene uncertain. The CDR3 has 13 residues. The V gene's germline CDR1 is DFQATT and CDR2 SNEGSKA (reference sequence). Trimming left V 0 bases short and J 1 base short, with 7 bases between. CDR3 region: CSARDYSSYEQYF. The CDR3 DNA sequence: TGCAGTGCTAGAGATTATTCGTCCTACGAGCAGTACTTC.

This clonotype was counted at least ten times. This chain connects TRBV13 to TRBJ1-6, with unresolved D. V was cut by 0 bases and J by 4 bases, with 7 bases left in between. CDR1 is PRHDT, CDR2 FYEKMQ, per germline (reference sequence). CDR3 length: 15 residues. This CDR3 is CASSLGSGYNSPLHF. The CDR3 nucleotides read TGTGCCAGCAGCTTAGGCTCGGGTTATAATTCACCCCTCCACTTT.

The rearrangement links TRBV4-1 to TRBJ2-2, with TRBD2 as a possible D gene (5 bases). V was cut by 4 bases and J by 4 bases, with 10 bases left in between. Germline V gene data show CDR1 as MGHRA and CDR2 as YSYEKL. The CDR3 has 14 amino acids. CDR3 loop: CASSRADGTGELFF. The CDR3 bases are TGCGCCAGCAGCCGAGCGGACGGCACCGGGGAGCTGTTTTTT.

The CDR3 coding sequence is TGTGCCACCAGTGAAACCCCGAGCGGGTTTCGCCACAATGAGCAGTTCTTC. Protein product: CATSETPSGFRHNEQFF. This chain connects TRBV24-1 to TRBJ2-1; TRBD2 is a possible D gene (6 bases). V was trimmed by 4 bases and J by 5 bases, leaving 20 bases between them. Germline lookup yields CDR1 KGHDR and CDR2 SFDVKD. This CDR3 region has 17 residues.

This clonotype came up many times. The gene calls are TRBV20-1 and TRBJ2-2; maybe TRBD1 (5 bases). The CDR3 totals 14 residues. The germline V gene has CDR1 DFQATT and CDR2 SNEGSKA (reference sequence). V lost 1 base and J 5 bases, leaving 11 bases between the germline ends. The CDR3 protein is CSARVPQGTGELFF. CDR3 DNA sequence: TGCAGTGCTAGAGTACCGCAGGGAACCGGGGAGCTGTTTTTT.

The chain links TRBV20-1 to TRBJ1-6; the D is unclear. Deletions cut 5 bases from V and 0 bases from J, with 8 bases between. CDR1 and CDR2 (germline): DFQATT, SNEGSKA (reference sequence). The CDR3 is 14 residues long. The CDR3: CSALSGSYNSPLHF. As DNA, the CDR3 is TGCAGTGCTCTTTCTGGCTCCTATAATTCACCCCTCCACTTT.

At least ten counts were recorded for this clonotype. The chain joins TRBV12-5 to TRBJ1-5; 8 positions agree with TRBD1. Per the germline V gene, CDR1 is LGHNT and CDR2 is FRNRAP. This CDR3 spans 14 amino acids. The junction had 6 bases not matched to a gene; V was cut back by 7 bases and J by 4 bases. For the CDR3, the DNA is TGTGCTAGTGTTCCTCAGGGGGCGAATCAGCCCCAGCATTTT. Amino acid sequence: CASVPQGANQPQHF.

This chain connects TRBV10-3 to TRBJ2-4; 8 bases map to TRBD1. Germline V gives CDR1 ENHRY, CDR2 SYGVKD. J was trimmed by 7 bases and V by 6 bases; bases with no gene match: 11. The CDR3 runs 15 residues. The CDR3 bases are TGTGCCATCAGCAGTGGCAGGGGGCGATTGAACATTCAGTACTTC. Translating gives CAISSGRGRLNIQYF.

The chain recombines TRBV20-1 with TRBJ2-5; TRBD1 aligns across 7 bases. This CDR3 is built from 15 residues. The J segment lost 2 bases and the V segment lost 5 bases, leaving 11 bases of the junction unmatched. Looked up from germline, CDR1 is DFQATT and CDR2 is SNEGSKA (reference sequence). In DNA form, the CDR3 reads TGCAGTGCTCCCCCGGCCACAGGGGTTCAAGAGACCCAGTACTTC. Amino acid sequence: CSAPPATGVQETQYF.